The 32 T cell receptor beta chains given below trace back to one sample, sequenced in a study of glioma-infiltrating T cells. Using RNA template, CDR3s of TCR alpha and beta were amplified with iRepertoire arm-PCR. MiXCR was run by TCRdb on the multiplex PCR reads, yielding one entry per CDR3 protein. The repertoire has around 190,000 distinct CDR3 sequences, over 25% of them found once; the top ten carry 20% to 25%. The sample consisted of glioma tissue, nonneoplastic brain tissue, or PBMCs (not recorded which). The receptors originated from a human donor with low-grade glioma or glioblastoma, undergoing nonglioma brain surgery, or in good health (not recorded which).

The chain carries TRBV19 and TRBJ2-1; D possibly corresponds to TRBD1 (7 bases). The CDR3 length is 14 residues. Deletions cut 7 bases from V and 9 bases from J, with 19 bases between. Germline CDR1 and CDR2: LNHDA and SQIVND (reference sequence). CDR3 in DNA: TGTGCCAGTACCATCCAGGGGGGTCAGGGTGAGCAGTTCTTC. It translates to CASTIQGGQGEQFF.

CDR3 region: CAWARDRYEQYF. The CDR3 DNA follows: TGTGCCTGGGCCCGGGACCGCTACGAGCAGTACTTC. The chain carries TRBV30 and TRBJ2-7; D is tentatively TRBD1 or TRBD2 (5 bases each). Germline V CDR1 and CDR2: GTSNPN, SVGIG (reference sequence). The CDR3 is 12 residues long. The V gene lost 5 bases and the J gene lost 3 bases, with 11 bases spanning the gap.

The chain uses TRBV19 and TRBJ2-3; TRBD2 matches at 14 bases. V was pared by 3 bases and J by 2 bases, with 4 bases of the junction left unmatched. CDR3 length equals 17 residues. CDR1 is LNHDA and CDR2 is SQIVND in the germline V gene (reference sequence). The CDR3 DNA follows: TGTGCCAGTAGTATTCGGGGACTAGCGGGAGACACAGATACGCAGTATTTT. Protein: CASSIRGLAGDTDTQYF.

This clonotype has ten or more counts. This chain connects TRBV12-3 or TRBV12-4 to TRBJ1-1, with D unclear. The CDR3 extends over 11 amino acids. Trimming pared 6 bases from V and 3 bases from J, leaving 5 bases between. CDR3 in DNA: TGTGCCAGCAGCCGATACACTGAAGCTTTCTTT. It codes for CASSRYTEAFF.

For this clonotype: With a much larger clone just one base away, this may be a read error. The chain recombines TRBV20-1 with TRBJ2-1, with TRBD2 matching 9 bases. V lost 3 bases and J lost 6; bases outside the gene matches: 12. The germline V gene has CDR1 DFQATT and CDR2 SNEGSKA (reference sequence). This CDR3 is built from 16 residues. In DNA, the CDR3 is TGCAGTGCTAGGGCAATCCTAGCGGGAAGCCGCAATGAGCAGTTCTTC. Its protein is CSARAILAGSRNEQFF.

This clonotype came up many times. The chain links TRBV12-3 or TRBV12-4 to TRBJ1-1; D might be TRBD1 (5 bases). This CDR3 is 15 amino acids long. V lost 2 bases and J lost 4, with 14 bases in between. The chain's CDR3 is CASSLRQSELTEAFF. Written as DNA, the CDR3 is TGTGCCAGCAGTTTAAGACAGAGTGAGCTCACTGAAGCTTTCTTT.

The chain couples TRBV27 to TRBJ2-5, with D perhaps TRBD2 (6 bases). The V end was cut by 5 bases, the J end by 4 bases, with 17 bases between. The CDR3 sequence is 15 residues long. CDR1 is MNHEY and CDR2 is SMNVEV in the germline V gene (reference sequence). CDR3: CASSPGDGMRETQYF. In nucleotides, the CDR3 is TGTGCCAGCAGTCCGGGGGACGGCATGCGAGAGACCCAGTACTTC.

CDR3 residues: CASSWDRESLEQYF. The CDR3 region has the DNA TGTGCCAGCAGCTGGGACAGAGAATCTTTAGAGCAGTACTTC. This rearrangement joins TRBV7-9 to TRBJ2-7, with 7 bases identical to TRBD1. This CDR3 region has 14 residues. Germline CDR1 SEHNR, CDR2 FQNEAQ (reference sequence). Trimming took 4 bases from V and 7 from J; bases not matched to a gene: 10.

The rearrangement joins TRBV7-2 to TRBJ2-7, with 8 nucleotides matching TRBD1. V shed 1 base and J 4 bases; nucleotides not matched to a gene: 9. The CDR3 has 16 amino acids. Germline V gene sequence: CDR1 SGHTA, CDR2 FQGNSA. DNA of the CDR3: TGTGCCAGCAGCTTAGGGTTGACAGGGGTAGTGTACGAGCAGTACTTC. Protein: CASSLGLTGVVYEQYF.

This clonotype was seen many times. The CDR3 is CASSQDGGRYYGYTF. The CDR3 DNA follows: TGCGCCAGCAGCCAAGATGGTGGACGCTACTATGGCTACACCTTC. The chain joins TRBV4-3 to TRBJ1-2, with D unclear. The V and J ends lost 0 bases and 3 bases respectively, with 11 bases between them. This CDR3 is built from 15 residues. Germline CDR1 reads LGHNA; CDR2 reads YSLEER.

This clonotype appeared many times. The rearrangement links TRBV3-1 to TRBJ1-2; D not resolved. Germline assignment: CDR1 LGHDT and CDR2 YNNKEL (reference sequence). Trimming left V 0 bases short and J 5 bases short, with 10 bases between. The CDR3 totals 14 residues. The CDR3 loop reads CASSQESREYGYTF. The CDR3 nucleotides are TGTGCCAGCAGCCAAGAGTCGAGGGAGTATGGCTACACCTTC.

In its sample, this clonotype was seen many times. The CDR3: CASSLGSSSYNEQFF. CDR3 DNA: TGCGCCAGCAGCTTGGGGTCCAGCTCCTACAATGAGCAGTTCTTC. The chain links TRBV5-1 to TRBJ2-1, with D uncertain. V lost 0 bases to trimming and J lost 0 bases, with 7 bases between them. Germline V CDR1 and CDR2: SGHRS, YFSETQ. The CDR3 extends over 15 amino acids.

This clonotype was recorded at least ten times. The chain combines TRBV6-2 or TRBV6-3 with TRBJ1-1; the D gene is possibly TRBD1 (6 bases). The germline V gene has CDR1 MNHEY and CDR2 SVGEGT. This CDR3 has 14 amino acids. Trimming left V 5 bases short and J 0 bases short, with 10 bases between. CDR3 residues: CASSPGAMNTEAFF. CDR3 coding DNA: TGTGCCAGCAGTCCAGGGGCCATGAACACTGAAGCTTTCTTT.

The sample holds many counts of this clonotype. The V call is TRBV6-2 or TRBV6-3, the J call TRBJ2-5; tentatively, D is TRBD1 (5 bases). CDR3 length: 14 amino acids. With 2 bases removed from V and 7 bases from J, the gap between germline ends came to 14 bases. CDR1 and CDR2 (germline): MNHEY, SVGEGT. DNA of the CDR3: TGTGCCAGCAGTTACCCCCCCTCTGGGGCGACCCAGTACTTC. Protein product: CASSYPPSGATQYF.

This clonotype was observed many times. The chain carries TRBV6-2 or TRBV6-3 and TRBJ2-1; 12 bases agree with TRBD2. V shed 8 bases and J 5 bases; nucleotides not matched to a gene: 10. The germline V gene encodes CDR1 MNHEY and CDR2 SVGEGT. The CDR3 has 16 amino acids. CDR3 DNA: TGTGCCAGCGATCGGCCGGGACTAGCGGGCCACAATGAGCAGTTCTTC. Its protein is CASDRPGLAGHNEQFF.

The genes are TRBV9 and TRBJ2-1; D might be TRBD1 (5 bases). CDR1 is SGDLS and CDR2 is YYNGEE in the germline V gene. Trimming removed 0 bases at V and 14 bases at J, with 21 bases between. There are 15 residues in the CDR3. CDR3 bases: TGTGCCAGCAGCGTAGGGGTCCAGGGTCTAAACGAGAAGTTCTTC. Amino acid sequence: CASSVGVQGLNEKFF.

Comments on this clonotype: A much larger clonotype is one base distant, so this may be a read error. The rearrangement uses TRBV7-9 and TRBJ1-1; unclear D gene. Germline assignment: CDR1 SEHNR and CDR2 FQNEAQ (reference sequence). The CDR3 is 14 residues long. V was trimmed by 1 base and J by 5 bases, leaving 11 bases between them. The CDR3, as DNA: TGTGCCAGCAGCTTAGAATTGGGGAAAACTGAAGCTTTCTTT. This sequence encodes CASSLELGKTEAFF.

This clonotype was observed many times. The chain uses TRBV29-1 and TRBJ2-5, with 8 nucleotides matching TRBD1. The CDR3 covers 12 residues. CDR1 is SQVTM, CDR2 ANQGSEA, per germline. V shed 6 bases and J 1 base; nucleotides not matched to a gene: 1. The CDR3 loop reads CSVGTGQETQYF. Here the CDR3 DNA reads TGCAGCGTGGGGACAGGCCAAGAGACCCAGTACTTC.

This clonotype occurred many times. An end of the junction differs from the germline gene, which may be a read error. CDR3 amino acids: CASSPRGTQYF. In DNA, the CDR3 is TGTGCTAGCAGCCCCAGGGGGACCCAGTACTTC. This rearrangement joins TRBV7-7 to TRBJ2-5; the D gene is possibly TRBD1 (6 bases). Germline V gene sequence: CDR1 SSHAT, CDR2 FNYEAQ (reference sequence). The CDR3 is 11 residues long.

In this sample, this clonotype turned up many times. CDR3 nucleotide sequence: TGTGCCAGCAGCTCCGACTGGACAAGGAGGGGAGATGGCTACACCTTC. Encoded protein: CASSSDWTRRGDGYTF. V is TRBV11-2 and J is TRBJ1-2; perhaps TRBD1 as D (5 bases). Germline CDR1 reads SGHAT; CDR2 reads FQNNGV. The CDR3 extends over 16 amino acids. V shed 4 bases and J shed 6 bases, with 21 bases lying between them.

A remark on this clonotype: The junction departs from the called germline gene at one end, perhaps through a read error. The V call is TRBV27, the J call TRBJ1-2; 8 positions match TRBD1. The CDR3 runs to 13 residues. Germline CDR1 reads MNHEY; CDR2 reads SMNVEV (reference sequence). The CDR3 region is CANSYQGADGHTF. The CDR3 bases are TGTGCCAACAGTTATCAGGGGGCGGATGGCCACACCTTC.

In its sample, this clonotype was seen many times. The chain has TRBV20-1 and TRBJ2-1; D remains unclear. The CDR3 is made up of 15 amino acids. V was clipped by 5 bases and J by 0 bases, with 14 bases between them. Germline V CDR1 and CDR2: DFQATT, SNEGSKA (reference sequence). The CDR3 DNA follows: TGCAGTGCTCCCCAGCAGCTAAGCTCCTACAATGAGCAGTTCTTC. Protein sequence: CSAPQQLSSYNEQFF.

This clonotype came up a few times. The chain links TRBV12-3 or TRBV12-4 to TRBJ2-7; TRBD1 matches at 7 bases. J lost 4 bases, V lost 2 bases, and 8 bases had no gene match. The CDR3 consists of 15 residues. The CDR3 bases are TGTGCCAGCAGTTTAAAGGGAGAGGGGGCATACGAGCAGTACTTC. Translating gives CASSLKGEGAYEQYF.

Of note for this clonotype: A read error may account for a junction end that differs from germline. The V and J genes are TRBV29-1 and TRBJ2-3, with 7 positions matching TRBD1. Germline values: CDR1 SQVTM, CDR2 ANQGSEA. The CDR3 is 14 amino acids. CDR3 bases: TGCAGCGTTCCCGGGACAGCCTACACAGATGCGCAGTATTTT. Its translation is CSVPGTAYTDAQYF.

This clonotype came up many times. The chain recombines TRBV4-2 with TRBJ2-1; 10 bases map to TRBD2. In germline, CDR1 is LGHNA, CDR2 YNFKEQ. V lost 1 base to trimming and J lost 10 bases; unmatched junction nucleotides: 7. The CDR3 contains 15 residues. The CDR3 DNA sequence: TGTGCCAGCAGCCAAGCGCTAGCGGGAGACGGAGAGCAGTTCTTC. This sequence encodes CASSQALAGDGEQFF.

In its sample, this clonotype was seen many times. The V gene is TRBV15, the J gene TRBJ2-7, with D perhaps TRBD1 (6 bases). In germline, CDR1 is LNHNV, CDR2 YYDKDF (reference sequence). Trimming pared 1 base from V and 5 bases from J, leaving 24 bases between. The CDR3 is made up of 18 amino acids. CDR3 protein: CATSRVFSSRGPLNEQYF. In DNA form, the CDR3 reads TGTGCCACCAGCAGAGTATTCAGTTCCAGGGGACCTCTGAACGAGCAGTACTTC.

As for this clonotype: A clone one base away is much larger, so this may be a read error. This chain connects TRBV11-2 to TRBJ2-7; TRBD2 is a possible D gene (6 bases). Trimming took 4 bases from V and 6 from J, leaving 16 bases between them. Germline lookup yields CDR1 SGHAT and CDR2 FQNNGV. The CDR3 runs to 14 residues. The CDR3 reads CASSSPELGGEQYF. CDR3 sequence (DNA): TGTGCCAGCAGCTCCCCCGAGTTGGGGGGCGAGCAGTACTTC. Based on the CDR3 plus reference TRBV11-2 and TRBJ2-7, the full variable domain is EAGVAQSPRYKIIEKRQSVAFWCNPISGHATLYWYQQILGQGPKLLIQFQNNGVVDDSQLPKDRFSAERLKGVDSTLKIQPAKLEDSAVYLCASSSPELGGEQYFGPGTRLTVT.

This clonotype was seen ten or more times. The J gene is TRBJ2-7, the V gene TRBV6-1; the D gene is possibly TRBD1 (6 bases). The CDR3 runs to 15 residues. V gave up 1 base and J gave up 1 base, with 11 bases separating them. Germline assignment: CDR1 MNHNS and CDR2 SASEGT. CDR3 region: CASSEGPGASYEQYF. For the CDR3, the DNA is TGTGCCAGCAGTGAAGGTCCAGGGGCGTCCTACGAGCAGTACTTC.

This clonotype was counted ten times or more. The J gene is TRBJ1-2, the V gene TRBV7-8; no clear D. CDR1 is SGHVS and CDR2 is FQNEAQ in the germline V gene. This CDR3 is built from 12 residues. Trimming pared 1 base from V and 5 bases from J, leaving 5 bases between. Written as DNA, the CDR3 is TGTGCCAGCAGCTTAGGGTCTTATGGCTACACCTTC. Translated: CASSLGSYGYTF.

This rearrangement joins TRBV5-1 to TRBJ2-7; D tentatively reads TRBD1 or TRBD2 (5 bases each). Per germline, CDR1 SGHRS and CDR2 YFSETQ. This CDR3 has 14 residues. Trimming shortened V by 4 bases and J by 0 bases, and 11 bases separated the two germline ends. CDR3 bases: TGCGCCAGCAGCCCCGGGACGTACTCCTACGAGCAGTACTTC. Amino acid sequence: CASSPGTYSYEQYF.

This clonotype was seen repeatedly, ten times or more. V gene TRBV20-1 combines with J gene TRBJ2-5, with TRBD2 matching over 9 bases. V trimming: 0 bases; J trimming: 5 bases; junction bases outside the gene matches: 10. The germline gives CDR1 DFQATT, CDR2 SNEGSKA (reference sequence). The length of the CDR3 is 16 residues. The CDR3 spells CSARDGAGGNMETQYF. CDR3 in DNA: TGCAGTGCTAGAGATGGAGCGGGGGGAAATATGGAGACCCAGTACTTC.

The chain recombines TRBV3-1 with TRBJ2-7; the match to TRBD2 covers 10 bases. Unmatched junction bases numbered 15, after V lost 1 base and J lost 0 bases. The CDR3 length is 20 residues. Germline V gives CDR1 LGHDT, CDR2 YNNKEL (reference sequence). CDR3: CASSQVPIYRLAGFSYEQYF. The CDR3 DNA is TGTGCCAGCAGCCAAGTACCTATATACCGACTAGCGGGTTTCTCCTACGAGCAGTACTTC.